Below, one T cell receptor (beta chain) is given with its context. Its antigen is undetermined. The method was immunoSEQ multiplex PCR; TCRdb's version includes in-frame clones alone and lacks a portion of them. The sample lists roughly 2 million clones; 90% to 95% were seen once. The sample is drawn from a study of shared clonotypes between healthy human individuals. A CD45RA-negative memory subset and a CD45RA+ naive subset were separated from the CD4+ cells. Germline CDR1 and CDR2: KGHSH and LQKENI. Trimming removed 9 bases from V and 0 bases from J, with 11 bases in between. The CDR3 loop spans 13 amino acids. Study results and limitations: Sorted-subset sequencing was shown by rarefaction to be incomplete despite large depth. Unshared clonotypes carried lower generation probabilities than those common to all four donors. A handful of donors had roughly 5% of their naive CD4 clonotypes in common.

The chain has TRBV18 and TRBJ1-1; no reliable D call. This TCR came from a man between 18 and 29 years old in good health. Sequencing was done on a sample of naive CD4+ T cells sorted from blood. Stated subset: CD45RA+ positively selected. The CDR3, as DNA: TGTGCCAGTGATTGGGCGATGAACACTGAAGCTTTCTTT. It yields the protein CASDWAMNTEAFF.